These 10 T cell receptor beta chains share one sample of origin, sequenced in a study of shared clonotypes between healthy human individuals. The naive CD8 subset, CD45RO-negative cells positively selected for CCR7, excluded terminally differentiated effector memory CD45RA+ cells. The method was immunoSEQ multiplex PCR; TCRdb's version includes in-frame clones alone and lacks a portion of them. The data hold 2 million to 2.5 million clones, with just under 95% observed a single time. Sequenced material: naive CD8+ T cells sorted from blood. The source of these receptors is a man between 18 and 29 years old in good health.

V is TRBV7-6 and J is TRBJ2-1; 7 bases align to TRBD2. The CDR3 sequence is 15 residues long. The V segment lost 3 bases and the J segment 4 bases; nucleotides outside the gene matches: 6. The germline gives CDR1 SGHVS, CDR2 FNYEAQ. Here the CDR3 reads CASSFTSESYNEQFF. Written as DNA, the CDR3 is TGTGCCAGCAGCTTTACTAGCGAAAGTTACAATGAGCAGTTCTTC.

This sequence joins TRBV6-5 and TRBJ1-2; D not resolved. CDR1 MNHEY and CDR2 SVGAGI come from the germline V gene. V was shortened by 2 bases and J by 3 bases, with 13 bases between the two germline ends. The CDR3 is 15 amino acids. DNA of the CDR3: TGTGCCAGCAGTTACGGGGAGGGCCTCGACTATGGCTACACCTTC. Translated, it gives CASSYGEGLDYGYTF.

The CDR3 DNA sequence: TGTGCCAGCAGCGTAGCGGCGGGAGAGGGCTACGAGCAGTACTTC. Protein product: CASSVAAGEGYEQYF. This chain links TRBV9 with TRBJ2-7; 7 nucleotides agree with TRBD2. Trimming cost V 0 bases and J 3 bases; bases outside gene matches: 6. CDR3 length: 15 amino acids. In germline, CDR1 is SGDLS, CDR2 YYNGEE.

The chain joins TRBV27 to TRBJ2-7, with a tentative D call TRBD1 (6 bases). Trimming removed 5 bases from V and 3 bases from J, with 14 bases in between. The CDR3 contains 14 residues. Germline-derived CDR1 and CDR2 are MNHEY and SMNVEV (reference sequence). The CDR3 is CASSPTGHNYEQYF. CDR3 in DNA: TGTGCCAGCAGTCCAACGGGACATAACTACGAGCAGTACTTC.

The genes are TRBV9 and TRBJ1-5, with a weak D call TRBD1 (5 bases). The CDR3 consists of 16 residues. V lost 3 bases and J 2 bases, leaving 15 bases between the germline ends. Per the germline V gene, CDR1 is SGDLS and CDR2 is YYNGEE. CDR3 in DNA: TGTGCCAGCAGCGCCGCACAGGAGAGGGGCAATCAGCCCCAGCATTTT. Its translation is CASSAAQERGNQPQHF.

J is TRBJ2-3 and V is TRBV5-1; D remains unclear. Germline V gene sequence: CDR1 SGHRS, CDR2 YFSETQ. Trimming cost V 4 bases and J 5 bases, with 8 bases left between them. The CDR3 totals 12 residues. CDR3 DNA sequence: TGCGCCAGCAGCCCAGAAGTAGATACGCAGTATTTT. It yields the protein CASSPEVDTQYF.

The chain recombines TRBV25-1 with TRBJ1-4, with TRBD1 matching 9 bases. Trimming at V came to 7 bases and at J to 7 bases, leaving 7 bases not matched to a gene. The CDR3 spans 14 residues. Germline CDR1 is MGHDK and CDR2 is SYGVNS. CDR3 coding DNA: TGTGCCAGCATTGGACAGGGGAGTCGTGAAAAACTGTTTTTT. Translation gives CASIGQGSREKLFF.

This clone was picked up one time. This chain joins TRBV5-1 and TRBJ2-7; a possible D gene is TRBD1 (5 bases). Trimming removed 2 bases from V and 3 bases from J, with 12 bases in between. Germline CDR1 SGHRS, CDR2 YFSETQ. CDR3 length: 14 amino acids. The CDR3 bases are TGCGCCAGCAGCTTTGGACACTTGGACTACGAGCAGTACTTC. Amino acids: CASSFGHLDYEQYF.

Details on this clone: The sample has other DNA sequences that encode this CDR3 too. V gene TRBV13 combines with J gene TRBJ2-7, with D tentatively TRBD1 (6 bases). The V gene's germline CDR1 is PRHDT and CDR2 FYEKMQ (reference sequence). Trimming took 4 bases from V and 3 from J, leaving 7 bases between them. The CDR3 spans 12 residues. Written as DNA, the CDR3 is TGTGCCAGCAGCTCGACAGGCTACGAGCAGTACTTC. It specifies CASSSTGYEQYF. Complete variable domain (other parts from reference TRBV13 and TRBJ2-7): AAGVIQSPRHLIKEKRETATLKCYPIPRHDTVYWYQQGPGQDPQFLISFYEKMQSDKGSIPDRFSAQQFSDYHSELNMSSLELGDSALYFCASSSTGYEQYFGPGTRLTVT.

The V gene is TRBV4-1, the J gene TRBJ2-1; no definite D call. The CDR3 has 15 amino acids. V dropped 2 bases and J dropped 7 bases, with 15 bases sitting between them. CDR1 MGHRA and CDR2 YSYEKL come from the germline V gene. The CDR3, as DNA: TGCGCCAGCAGCCAATCTGCTCCCGCTGTTAATGAGCAGTTCTTC. Protein: CASSQSAPAVNEQFF.